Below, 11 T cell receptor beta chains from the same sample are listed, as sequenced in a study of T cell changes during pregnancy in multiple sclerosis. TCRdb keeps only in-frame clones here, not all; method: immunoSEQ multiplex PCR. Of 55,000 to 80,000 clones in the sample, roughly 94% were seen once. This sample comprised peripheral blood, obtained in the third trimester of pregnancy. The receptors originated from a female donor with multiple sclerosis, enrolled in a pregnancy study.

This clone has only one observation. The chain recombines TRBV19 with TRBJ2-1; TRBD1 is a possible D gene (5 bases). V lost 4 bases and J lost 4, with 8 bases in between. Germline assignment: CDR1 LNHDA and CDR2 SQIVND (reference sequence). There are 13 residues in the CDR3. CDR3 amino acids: CASSNAGYNEQFF. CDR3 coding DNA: TGTGCCAGTAGTAATGCAGGGTACAATGAGCAGTTCTTC.

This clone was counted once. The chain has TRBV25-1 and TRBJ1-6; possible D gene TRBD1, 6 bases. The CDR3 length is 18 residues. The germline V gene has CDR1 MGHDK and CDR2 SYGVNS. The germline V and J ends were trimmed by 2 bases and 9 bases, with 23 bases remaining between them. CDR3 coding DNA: TGTGCCAGCAGTGAAAATCTAAGAGGGGGAAGGAGGTTTTCACCCCTCCACTTT. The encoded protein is CASSENLRGGRRFSPLHF.

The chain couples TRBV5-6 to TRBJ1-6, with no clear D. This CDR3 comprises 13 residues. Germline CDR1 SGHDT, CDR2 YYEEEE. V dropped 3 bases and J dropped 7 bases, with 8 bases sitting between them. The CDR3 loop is CASSSRRNSPLHF. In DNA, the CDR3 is TGTGCCAGCAGCTCGCGGAGGAATTCACCCCTCCACTTT.

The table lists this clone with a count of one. The DNA of the CDR3 is TGTGCCAGCAGCATCGAGTGGGCGGGGACAGGACCCGGCTATGGCTACACCTTC. Its translation: CASSIEWAGTGPGYGYTF. The rearrangement uses TRBV7-2 and TRBJ1-2; 8 nucleotides line up with TRBD1. Trimming at V came to 5 bases and at J to 4 bases, leaving 18 bases not matched to a gene. This CDR3 is built from 18 residues. Germline assignment: CDR1 SGHTA and CDR2 FQGNSA.

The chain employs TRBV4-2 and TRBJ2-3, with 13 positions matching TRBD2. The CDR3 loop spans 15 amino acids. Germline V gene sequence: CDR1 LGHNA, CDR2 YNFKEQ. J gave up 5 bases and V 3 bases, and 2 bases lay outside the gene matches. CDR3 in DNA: TGTGCCAGCAGCCAGGGACTAGCGGGGATAGATACGCAGTATTTT. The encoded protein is CASSQGLAGIDTQYF.

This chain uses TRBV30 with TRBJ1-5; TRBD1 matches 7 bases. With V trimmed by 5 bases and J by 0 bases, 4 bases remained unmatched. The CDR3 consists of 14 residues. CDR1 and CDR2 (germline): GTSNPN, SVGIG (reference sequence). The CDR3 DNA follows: TGTGCCTGGGGACAGGAGGTTAGCAATCAGCCCCAGCATTTT. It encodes CAWGQEVSNQPQHF.

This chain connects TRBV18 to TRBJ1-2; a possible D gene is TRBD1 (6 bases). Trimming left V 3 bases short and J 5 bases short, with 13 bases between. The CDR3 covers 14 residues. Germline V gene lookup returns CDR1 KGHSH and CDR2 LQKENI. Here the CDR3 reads CASSPSGTTYGYTF. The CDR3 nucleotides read TGTGCCAGCTCACCCTCCGGGACAACTTATGGCTACACCTTC.

CDR3: CASSQEGQKSYGYTF. Written as DNA, the CDR3 is TGCGCCAGCAGCCAGGAGGGACAGAAGTCCTATGGCTACACCTTC. This chain links TRBV4-1 with TRBJ1-2, with 7 bases fitting TRBD1. There are 15 residues in the CDR3. Germline loops: CDR1 MGHRA, CDR2 YSYEKL. The V segment lost 3 bases and the J segment 4 bases; nucleotides outside the gene matches: 8.

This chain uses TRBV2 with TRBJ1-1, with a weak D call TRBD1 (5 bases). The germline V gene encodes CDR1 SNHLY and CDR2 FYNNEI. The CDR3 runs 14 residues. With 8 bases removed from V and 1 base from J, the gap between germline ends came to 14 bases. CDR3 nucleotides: TGTGCCAGCCTTCTCGGGGGTACGAACACTGAAGCTTTCTTT. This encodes CASLLGGTNTEAFF.

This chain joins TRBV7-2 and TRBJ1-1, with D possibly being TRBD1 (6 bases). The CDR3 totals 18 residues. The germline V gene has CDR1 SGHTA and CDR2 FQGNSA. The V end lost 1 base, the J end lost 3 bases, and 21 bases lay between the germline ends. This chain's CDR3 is CASSLGGGTGQLYTEAFF. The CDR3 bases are TGTGCCAGCAGCTTAGGAGGTGGTACTGGACAGTTGTACACTGAAGCTTTCTTT.

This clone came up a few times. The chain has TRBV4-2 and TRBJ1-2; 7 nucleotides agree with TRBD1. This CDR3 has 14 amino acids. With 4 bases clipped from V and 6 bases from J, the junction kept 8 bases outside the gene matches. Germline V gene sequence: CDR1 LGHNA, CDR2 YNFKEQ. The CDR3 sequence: CASSRPGQPHGYTF. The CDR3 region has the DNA TGTGCCAGCAGCCGACCGGGACAGCCTCATGGCTACACCTTC.